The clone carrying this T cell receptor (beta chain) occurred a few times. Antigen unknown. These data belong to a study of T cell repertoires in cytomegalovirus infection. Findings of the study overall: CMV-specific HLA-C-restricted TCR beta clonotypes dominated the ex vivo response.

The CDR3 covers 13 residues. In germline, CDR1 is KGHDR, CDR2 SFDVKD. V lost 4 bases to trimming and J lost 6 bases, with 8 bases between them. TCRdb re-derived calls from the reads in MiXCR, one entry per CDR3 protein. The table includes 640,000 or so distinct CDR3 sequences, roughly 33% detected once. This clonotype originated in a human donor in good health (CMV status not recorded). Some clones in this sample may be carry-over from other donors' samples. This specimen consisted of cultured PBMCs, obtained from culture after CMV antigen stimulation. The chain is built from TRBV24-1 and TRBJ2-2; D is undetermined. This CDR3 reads CATSDGPAGELFF. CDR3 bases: TGTGCCACCAGTGACGGACCGGCCGGGGAGCTGTTTTTT.